This T cell receptor (beta chain) was identified during a study of a mutant IDH1 vaccine in newly diagnosed glioma. Study-wide background: Treated patients, averaging approximately 40 years, were roughly 60% male and roughly 38% female. Patients' prior therapy spanned radiotherapy, temozolomide, or both; most underwent both.

The time point denotes: baseline, week 1 (first vaccination visit). Described treatment: pre-vaccination baseline after standard-of-care therapy. In every donor, the tumor was a new WHO grade 3 or 4 IDH1-mutant, ATRX-lost astrocytoma. V lost 5 bases, J lost 0 bases, and 8 bases lay in between. The germline V gene encodes CDR1 SGDLS and CDR2 YYNGEE. The CDR3 consists of 13 residues. Assay: immunoSEQ multiplex PCR; the TCRdb copy retains only in-frame clones and omits some. The profile shows tens of thousands of clones, 93% of them singletons. Source: PBMCs, taken from a glioma patient treated with radiotherapy, temozolomide or both. This chain connects TRBV9 to TRBJ2-5; weak D call: TRBD1 (6 bases). This TCR was recovered from a middle-aged man with glioma. In DNA form, the CDR3 reads TGTGCCAGCAGTGGGGACAACCAAGAGACCCAGTACTTC. Protein: CASSGDNQETQYF.